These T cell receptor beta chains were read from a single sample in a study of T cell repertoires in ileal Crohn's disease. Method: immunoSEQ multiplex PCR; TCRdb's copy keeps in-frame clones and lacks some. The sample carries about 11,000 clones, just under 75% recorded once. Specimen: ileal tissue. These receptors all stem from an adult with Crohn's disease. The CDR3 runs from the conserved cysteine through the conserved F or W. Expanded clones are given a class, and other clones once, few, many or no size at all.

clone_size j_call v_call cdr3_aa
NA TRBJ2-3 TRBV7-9 CASSPQAGGATDTQYF
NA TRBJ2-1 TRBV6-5 CASSAGFVQFF
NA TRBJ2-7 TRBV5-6 CASSSGTSVHEQYF
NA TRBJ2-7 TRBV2 CASSLALSHEQYF
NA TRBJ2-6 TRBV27 CASSFQGAGANVLTF
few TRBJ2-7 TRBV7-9 CASSLRSSGIFSEQYF
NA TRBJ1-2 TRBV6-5 CASRSGQYGGYTF
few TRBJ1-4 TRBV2 CASEENRGEKLFF
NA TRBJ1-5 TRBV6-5 CASRDRGPGNQPQHF
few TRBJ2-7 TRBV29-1 CSVRRGLAQSSYEQYF
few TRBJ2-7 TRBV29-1 CSVRGPSGTYEQYF
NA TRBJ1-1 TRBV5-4 CASSWDRTNTEAFF
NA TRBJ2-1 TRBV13 CASSWLAGDEQFF
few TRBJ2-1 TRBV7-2 CASSGPTGFHEQFF
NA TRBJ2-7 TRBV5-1 CASSLFWGLEQYF
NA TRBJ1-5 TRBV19 CASSSIKGGAYQPQHF
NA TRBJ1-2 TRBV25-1 CASSSEAYRGYTF
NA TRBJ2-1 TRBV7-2 CASSRVGLSDEQFF
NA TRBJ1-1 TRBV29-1 CSAIQTLNTEAFF
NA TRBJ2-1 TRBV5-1 CASSAGTAANEQFF
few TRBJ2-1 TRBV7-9 CASTPAGPMVGFF
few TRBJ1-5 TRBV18 CASSRTGGDQPQHF
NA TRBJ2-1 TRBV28 CASRIRTGGHEQFF
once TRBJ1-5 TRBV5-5 CASSLETAYQPQHF
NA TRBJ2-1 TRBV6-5 CASSYSQGLEQFF